Listed below are T cell receptor beta chains from one sample, sequenced in a study of shared clonotypes between healthy human individuals. TCRdb's copy holds only in-frame clones and misses some; the assay was immunoSEQ multiplex PCR. Seen here are fewer than 700,000 clones, roughly 79% observed once, and the top ten hold around 11%. The sample consisted of PBMCs. The receptors here all came from a woman in her 40s in good health. Some clones in this sample may be carry-over from other donors' samples. Each CDR3 is given with its conserved first and last residue. The D gene is left open where the match is weak. Size is stated for part of the rows, as once, few or many counts, or as a class when the clone is expanded.

size	V	D	J	CDR3	DNA
few	TRBV5-1	.	TRBJ2-7	CASSLGIGKAADEQYF	TGCGCCAGCAGCTTGGGTATCGGTAAAGCGGCCGACGAGCAGTACTTC
.	TRBV28	TRBD1	TRBJ2-7	CASSLWGPRTGGSDYEQYF	TGTGCCAGCAGTTTATGGGGGCCGAGGACAGGGGGATCAGACTACGAGCAGTACTTC
.	TRBV19	.	TRBJ2-5	CASSGNSRAEYQETQYF	TGTGCCAGTAGTGGGAATTCGCGGGCCGAGTACCAAGAGACCCAGTACTTC
.	TRBV28	TRBD2	TRBJ2-3	CASSNPGLAGGIPTDTQYF	TGTGCCAGCAGTAACCCGGGACTAGCGGGAGGAATACCCACAGATACGCAGTATTTT
.	TRBV14	.	TRBJ2-3	CASSQEMYTQYF	TGTGCCAGCAGCCAAGAGATGTACACGCAGTATTTT
.	TRBV2	TRBD1	TRBJ1-3	CASSFTGTASGNTIYF	TGTGCCAGCAGCTTCACCGGGACAGCGTCTGGAAACACCATATATTTT
.	TRBV11-3	.	TRBJ2-1	CASSLIPSVQFF	TGTGCCAGCAGCTTAATCCCCTCTGTACAGTTCTTC
.	TRBV10-3	.	TRBJ2-7	CAISESGRGTYEQYF	TGTGCCATCAGTGAGTCTGGTAGGGGGACCTACGAGCAGTACTTC
few	TRBV11-2	TRBD1	TRBJ2-7	CASSLDADRAFSYEQYF	TGTGCCAGCAGCTTAGATGCGGACAGGGCATTCTCCTACGAGCAGTACTTC
.	TRBV28	TRBD1	TRBJ2-4	CASSYAFGQGAKNIQYF	TGTGCCAGCAGTTACGCCTTTGGACAGGGAGCCAAAAACATTCAGTACTTC
.	TRBV4-1	.	TRBJ2-2	CASSQDPTANTGELFF	TGCGCCAGCAGCCAAGATCCTACGGCGAACACCGGGGAGCTGTTTTTT
.	TRBV15	.	TRBJ2-1	CATSRSRGGTIYYNEQFF	TGTGCCACCAGCAGATCCCGAGGAGGGACAATTTACTACAATGAGCAGTTCTTC
.	TRBV13	.	TRBJ2-1	CASSPPRGSYNEQFF	TGTGCCAGCAGCCCCCCCCGAGGCTCCTACAATGAGCAGTTCTTC
once	TRBV5-6	.	TRBJ1-4	CASSSPGSSEKLFF	TGTGCCAGCAGCTCGCCGGGATCGAGTGAAAAACTGTTTTTT
.	TRBV5-6	TRBD2	TRBJ2-7	CASSFYGREYF	TGTGCCAGCAGCTTTTACGGGAGGGAGTACTTC
.	TRBV5-5	TRBD1	TRBJ2-7	CASSIGQGNEQYF	TGTGCCAGCAGCATCGGACAGGGGAACGAGCAGTACTTC
.	TRBV5-1	.	TRBJ1-2	CASSRDMEYGYTF	TGCGCCAGCAGCAGGGACATGGAGTATGGCTACACCTTC
.	TRBV10-3	.	TRBJ1-4	CAISEFPGEKLFF	TGTGCCATCAGTGAGTTCCCCGGAGAAAAACTGTTTTTT
.	TRBV7-9	TRBD1	TRBJ1-1	CASSEGDRGRTEAFF	TGTGCCAGCAGCGAGGGGGACAGGGGGCGGACTGAAGCTTTCTTT
.	TRBV18	.	TRBJ2-3	CASSPVQTDTQYF	TGTGCCAGCTCACCGGTCCAGACAGATACGCAGTATTTT
.	TRBV9	.	TRBJ1-3	CASSVEGGSSGNTIYF	TGTGCCAGCAGCGTAGAGGGGGGGAGCTCTGGAAACACCATATATTTT
.	TRBV4-2	.	TRBJ2-3	CASSQEKVGDTQYF	TGTGCCAGCAGCCAAGAGAAGGTAGGAGATACGCAGTATTTT
.	TRBV5-1	.	TRBJ2-5	CASSEGETQYF	TGCGCCAGCAGCGAGGGGGAGACCCAGTACTTC
.	TRBV18	TRBD2	TRBJ2-6	CASSPTLAGRVSGANVLTF	TGTGCCAGCTCACCAACGCTAGCGGGGAGAGTGTCTGGGGCCAACGTCCTGACTTTC
.	TRBV28	TRBD1	TRBJ1-5	CAGGSGNQPQHF	TGTGCAGGGGGCTCCGGCAATCAGCCCCAGCATTTT
.	TRBV28	TRBD1	TRBJ2-7	CASSLRQGPVLEQYF	TGTGCCAGCAGTCTAAGACAGGGCCCTGTTCTCGAGCAGTACTTC
.	TRBV5-4	TRBD2	TRBJ2-7	CASSRGTSYEQYF	TGTGCCAGCAGCAGAGGGACTAGCTACGAGCAGTACTTC
.	TRBV27	TRBD2	TRBJ2-3	CASSLMGLAGAGADTQYF	TGTGCCAGCAGTTTAATGGGACTAGCGGGAGCCGGGGCCGATACGCAGTATTTT
few	TRBV29-1	TRBD2	TRBJ2-7	CSARRTSGLSYEQYF	TGCAGCGCTAGGAGAACTAGCGGACTCTCCTACGAGCAGTACTTC
.	TRBV25-1	TRBD1	TRBJ2-7	CASSLGTGDEQYF	TGTGCCAGCAGCCTCGGGACAGGGGACGAGCAGTACTTC
.	TRBV6-1	TRBD2	TRBJ2-7	CASSALADYEQYF	TGTGCCAGCAGTGCACTAGCGGACTACGAGCAGTACTTC
few	TRBV11-1	.	TRBJ2-7	CASSAYALGALSYEQYF	TGTGCCAGCAGCGCCTATGCATTAGGGGCACTTTCCTACGAGCAGTACTTC
.	TRBV18	.	TRBJ1-4	CASSMGRDEKLFF	TGTGCCAGCTCGATGGGGCGAGATGAAAAACTGTTTTTT
.	TRBV7-8	.	TRBJ1-1	CASSAGAGTEAFF	TGTGCCAGCAGCGCAGGGGCCGGCACTGAAGCTTTCTTT